These 27 T cell receptor beta chains originate from one sample sequenced in a study of quantifying T cell responses using KT2 cells. Study in general: TCR alpha and beta constant-region primers primed reverse transcription of RNA.

The cDNA 3' end received a ligated oligonucleotide with a UMI. An equimolar mix of RC1.1 and RC1.2 primed the beta chain across TRBC1 and TRBC2. One entry per CDR3 protein, called by TCRdb with MiXCR from the UMI-ligation and nested PCR reads. Counted here are fewer than 60,000 distinct CDR3 sequences, roughly 12% occurring once; the ten biggest clones make up under 11%. Sequenced: PBMCs spiked with cells of the T cell clone KT2. The receptor source for this set is a human donor.

At least ten counts were recorded for this clonotype. The V and J genes are TRBV7-3 and TRBJ2-2; 8 positions agree with TRBD1. The V gene end was trimmed by 1 base and the J gene end by 3 bases; junction bases not matched to a gene: 13. Germline assignment: CDR1 SGHTA and CDR2 FQGTGA. CDR3 length: 19 residues. This CDR3 reads CASSLRGPIGTGYTGELFF. The CDR3, as DNA: TGTGCCAGCAGCTTAAGGGGCCCGATCGGGACAGGATACACCGGGGAGCTGTTTTTT.

V gene TRBV3-1 combines with J gene TRBJ1-2; D not resolved. Germline lookup yields CDR1 LGHDT and CDR2 YNNKEL (reference sequence). The CDR3 sequence is 12 residues long. Trimming shortened V by 4 bases and J by 2 bases, and 5 bases separated the two germline ends. The CDR3 loop reads CASSLDNYGYTF. The CDR3, as DNA: TGTGCCAGCAGCCTGGACAACTATGGCTACACCTTC.

The V gene is TRBV4-2, the J gene TRBJ1-1; a weak D match, TRBD1 (6 bases). Trimming took off 2 bases at V and 5 bases at J, with 15 bases between the two ends. The CDR3 has 15 residues. Germline V gene lookup returns CDR1 LGHNA and CDR2 YNFKEQ. Here the CDR3 DNA reads TGTGCCAGCAGCCAATACTCAGGGGCGAAGACTGAAGCTTTCTTT. This translates into CASSQYSGAKTEAFF.

This clonotype was observed a handful of times. The chain joins TRBV11-2 to TRBJ2-1, with 9 nucleotides matching TRBD2. The V and J ends lost 2 bases and 2 bases, in that order; junction bases with no gene match: 4. Germline V gene lookup returns CDR1 SGHAT and CDR2 FQNNGV. The length of the CDR3 is 16 residues. CDR3 protein: CASSLPLAGAYNEQFF. The DNA of the CDR3 is TGTGCCAGCAGCTTACCATTAGCGGGAGCCTACAATGAGCAGTTCTTC.

The chain joins TRBV5-1 to TRBJ2-7; TRBD2 agrees at 8 bases. The CDR3 loop spans 14 amino acids. Trimming cost V 4 bases and J 2 bases; bases outside gene matches: 5. Germline V lookup: CDR1 SGHRS, CDR2 YFSETQ. CDR3: CASSPSGGAYEQYF. The CDR3 bases are TGCGCCAGCAGCCCGAGCGGGGGAGCCTACGAGCAGTACTTC.

The chain is built from TRBV30 and TRBJ2-6; no firm D call. Trimming removed 6 bases from V and 2 bases from J, with 23 bases in between. The CDR3 has 18 residues. The V gene's germline CDR1 is GTSNPN and CDR2 SVGIG (reference sequence). For the CDR3, the DNA is TGTGCCTGCCCCCCTCCCCGAACCAGAGACACTGGGGCCAACGTCCTGACTTTC. Translation gives CACPPPRTRDTGANVLTF.

Only a few counts were recorded for this clonotype. The chain employs TRBV7-8 and TRBJ2-7; D unresolved. CDR1 is SGHVS, CDR2 FQNEAQ, per germline. The CDR3 totals 12 residues. V was cut by 7 bases and J by 2 bases, with 9 bases left in between. The CDR3 here is CASINTTYEQYF. The CDR3 nucleotides are TGTGCCAGCATAAACACAACCTACGAGCAGTACTTC.

This clonotype was seen a handful of times. As DNA, the CDR3 is TGTGCCAGCAGTGAGGAGGACAGGACCTCCTACGAGCAGTACTTC. Translating it yields CASSEEDRTSYEQYF. The V gene is TRBV2, the J gene TRBJ2-7; 7 bases line up with TRBD1. Germline V lookup: CDR1 SNHLY, CDR2 FYNNEI. The CDR3 runs 15 residues. With V trimmed by 3 bases and J by 0 bases, 5 bases remained unmatched.

This clonotype has at least ten counts. The chain uses TRBV4-1 and TRBJ2-3, with D possibly being TRBD2 (5 bases). The V gene lost 4 bases and the J gene lost 2 bases, with 22 bases spanning the gap. The CDR3 is 18 residues long. The germline V gene has CDR1 MGHRA and CDR2 YSYEKL. CDR3 coding DNA: TGCGCCAGCAGCCCAACCTGGGTGGACTCCGGAACCACAGATACGCAGTATTTT. It codes for CASSPTWVDSGTTDTQYF.

The table lists this clonotype with a few counts. The V gene is TRBV29-1, the J gene TRBJ2-3, with 9 nucleotides matching TRBD2. This CDR3 is built from 13 residues. Germline V gene sequence: CDR1 SQVTM, CDR2 ANQGSEA. Germline trimming cut 4 bases from V and 9 bases from J; bases unmatched to any gene: 8. The CDR3 DNA reads TGCAGCGTTGTTGTCGCTAGCGGGGTAACGCAGTATTTT. It yields the protein CSVVVASGVTQYF.

This clonotype was recorded a few times. The chain joins TRBV29-1 to TRBJ1-1; 7 nucleotides align to TRBD1. Germline V gives CDR1 SQVTM, CDR2 ANQGSEA. The CDR3 loop spans 13 amino acids. Losses at the gene ends were 6 bases for V and 0 bases for J; bases not matched to a gene: 4. The CDR3 DNA follows: TGCAGCGTCGCGGGACAGATGAACACTGAAGCTTTCTTT. Amino acids: CSVAGQMNTEAFF. The full variable domain, with the rest looked up from reference TRBV29-1 and TRBJ1-1, is SAVISQKPSRDICQRGTSLTIQCQVDSQVTMMFWYRQQPGQSLTLIATANQGSEATYESGFVIDKFPISRPNLTFSTLTVSNMSPEDSSIYLCSVAGQMNTEAFFGQGTRLTVV.

The table lists this clonotype with many counts. The J gene is TRBJ2-3, the V gene TRBV6-4; no definite D call. Germline CDR1 and CDR2: MRHNA and SNTAGT. V was cut by 0 bases and J by 0 bases, with 7 bases left in between. This CDR3 has 15 amino acids. CDR3 protein: CASSDSTASTDTQYF. CDR3 coding DNA: TGTGCCAGCAGTGACTCAACGGCCAGCACAGATACGCAGTATTTT.

This clonotype came up many times. The gene calls are TRBV7-9 and TRBJ2-2, with D unclear. The length of the CDR3 is 15 residues. Trimming stripped 2 bases from V and 8 bases from J, with 15 bases between. Germline loops: CDR1 SEHNR, CDR2 FQNEAQ (reference sequence). The CDR3 DNA reads TGTGCCAGCAGCTTACTGTATCCCGCCTCAGGGGAGCTGTTTTTT. Protein sequence: CASSLLYPASGELFF.

About this clonotype: This may come from a read error, since a much larger clone is one base off. The rearrangement uses TRBV24-1 and TRBJ2-2, with D maybe TRBD1 (6 bases). Germline values: CDR1 KGHDR, CDR2 SFDVKD. The CDR3 consists of 18 residues. The DNA for the CDR3 is TGTGCCACCAGTGATTCCACCAAGTGGGGGCTAAACACCAGGGAGCTGTTTTTT. As protein: CATSDSTKWGLNTRELFF.

This clonotype was counted only a few times. The chain joins TRBV12-3 or TRBV12-4 to TRBJ2-3; no firm D call. This CDR3 comprises 15 residues. Trimming left V 8 bases short and J 3 bases short, with 18 bases between. As DNA, the CDR3 is TGTGCCAGCCAATCTAGGATGGTGGGGACAGATACGCAGTATTTT. Translating it yields CASQSRMVGTDTQYF.

A few counts support this clonotype. The chain links TRBV12-3 or TRBV12-4 to TRBJ2-7, with D possibly being TRBD1 (6 bases). Trimming pared 7 bases from V and 0 bases from J, leaving 13 bases between. CDR3 length equals 14 residues. CDR3 DNA: TGTGCCAGCAACCCTACAGGGAGCTCCTACGAGCAGTACTTC. Protein sequence: CASNPTGSSYEQYF.

In its sample, this clonotype was seen many times. This CDR3 is CSVGLADYNEQFF. DNA for the CDR3: TGCAGCGTGGGACTAGCGGACTACAATGAGCAGTTCTTC. The chain carries TRBV29-1 and TRBJ2-1; 11 nucleotides agree with TRBD2. Germline V gives CDR1 SQVTM, CDR2 ANQGSEA. CDR3 length equals 13 residues. The junction had 1 base not matched to a gene; V was cut back by 6 bases and J by 3 bases.

This clonotype was recorded many times. V usage is TRBV20-1 and J usage is TRBJ2-7, with TRBD2 matching 7 bases. V lost 7 bases to trimming and J lost 3 bases; unmatched junction nucleotides: 6. The length of the CDR3 is 12 residues. Germline lookup yields CDR1 DFQATT and CDR2 SNEGSKA (reference sequence). In nucleotides, the CDR3 is TGCAGTGTACCCACTAGCGACTACGAGCAGTACTTC. This sequence encodes CSVPTSDYEQYF.

This clonotype showed up just a few times. The chain recombines TRBV12-3 or TRBV12-4 with TRBJ1-6; D not resolved. CDR3 length: 12 residues. The V gene lost 1 base and the J gene lost 18 bases, with 13 bases spanning the gap. The CDR3 here is CASSLEQALPHF. In DNA, the CDR3 is TGTGCCAGCAGTTTAGAGCAGGCACTTCCCCACTTT.

This clonotype was picked up a small number of times. The chain is built from TRBV30 and TRBJ1-5; 9 bases line up with TRBD1. Trimming at V came to 5 bases and at J to 2 bases, leaving 4 bases not matched to a gene. CDR1 is GTSNPN and CDR2 is SVGIG in the germline V gene (reference sequence). The length of the CDR3 is 14 residues. CDR3 in amino acids: CAWSGQGGNQPQHF. The CDR3 coding sequence is TGTGCCTGGTCGGGACAGGGAGGCAATCAGCCCCAGCATTTT.

This clonotype was counted at least ten times. The V call is TRBV6-2 or TRBV6-3, the J call TRBJ2-2; no clear D. V lost 2 bases to trimming and J lost 6 bases, with 4 bases between them. Germline CDR1 is MNHEY and CDR2 is SVGEGT. The CDR3 covers 12 residues. CDR3 sequence (DNA): TGTGCCAGCAGTTACAATGCCGGGGAGCTGTTTTTT. It translates to CASSYNAGELFF.

V and J are TRBV20-1 and TRBJ1-1, with TRBD1 identical over 8 bases. Germline assignment: CDR1 DFQATT and CDR2 SNEGSKA (reference sequence). The CDR3 runs 14 residues. The V gene end was trimmed by 6 bases and the J gene end by 6 bases; junction bases not matched to a gene: 12. DNA for the CDR3: TGCAGTGCCTGGGACAGGCCCCGGAGCGCTGAAGCTTTCTTT. It is translated as CSAWDRPRSAEAFF.

This clonotype came up a few times. The CDR3 nucleotides are TGTGCCAGCAGCTCCGAATTTGAGGGAAGCCCTGGGGCCAACGTCCTGACTTTC. As protein: CASSSEFEGSPGANVLTF. This rearrangement joins TRBV7-9 to TRBJ2-6; D might be TRBD2 (5 bases). The length of the CDR3 is 18 residues. Trimming cost V 4 bases and J 2 bases, with 18 bases left between them. Germline V CDR1 and CDR2: SEHNR, FQNEAQ (reference sequence). Based on the CDR3 plus reference TRBV7-9 and TRBJ2-6, the full variable domain is DTGVSQNPRHKITKRGQNVTFRCDPISEHNRLYWYRQTLGQGPEFLTYFQNEAQLEKSRLLSDRFSAERPKGSFSTLEIQRTEQGDSAMYLCASSSEFEGSPGANVLTFGAGSRLTVL.

The rearrangement uses TRBV7-4 and TRBJ2-3, with D perhaps matching TRBD1 (5 bases). Germline V lookup: CDR1 SGHVT, CDR2 SQSDAQ. The V end lost 1 base, the J end lost 4 bases, and 12 bases lay between the germline ends. The CDR3 is 15 residues long. The CDR3: CASSLVVTQADTQYF. The CDR3 DNA sequence: TGTGCCAGCAGCTTAGTTGTTACACAGGCAGATACGCAGTATTTT. Full variable domain (remainder filled in from reference TRBV7-4 and TRBJ2-3): GAGVSQSPRYKVAKRGRDVALRCDSISGHVTLYWYRQTLGQGSEVLTYSQSDAQRDKSGRPSGRFSAERPERSVSTLKIQRTEQGDSAVYLCASSLVVTQADTQYFGPGTRLTVL.

This chain uses TRBV5-1 with TRBJ1-1, with D uncertain. The germline V gene encodes CDR1 SGHRS and CDR2 YFSETQ. CDR3 length: 16 residues. Trimming stripped 2 bases from V and 7 bases from J, with 21 bases between. The CDR3 DNA follows: TGCGCCAGCAGCTTCCCCATTGGCGGGGTTAGCAATGAAGCTTTCTTT. Protein product: CASSFPIGGVSNEAFF.

The chain links TRBV23-1 to TRBJ2-5; no firm D call. TRBV23-1 has ORF status, its function being uncertain. This CDR3 region has 15 residues. V was cut by 2 bases and J by 0 bases, with 10 bases left in between. CDR3 in amino acids: CASSQRVPNQETQYF. CDR3 sequence (DNA): TGCGCCAGCAGTCAACGGGTCCCCAACCAAGAGACCCAGTACTTC.

This clonotype was counted at least ten times. The rearrangement uses TRBV29-1 and TRBJ2-5; 9 nucleotides match TRBD2. Germline V CDR1 and CDR2: SQVTM, ANQGSEA. This CDR3 is 15 amino acids long. After removal of 4 bases from V and 1 base from J, the junction contained 7 bases not matched to a gene. CDR3 DNA sequence: TGCAGCGTTGTTGGCCCAGCGGGAGGCCAAGAGACCCAGTACTTC. Amino acids: CSVVGPAGGQETQYF.